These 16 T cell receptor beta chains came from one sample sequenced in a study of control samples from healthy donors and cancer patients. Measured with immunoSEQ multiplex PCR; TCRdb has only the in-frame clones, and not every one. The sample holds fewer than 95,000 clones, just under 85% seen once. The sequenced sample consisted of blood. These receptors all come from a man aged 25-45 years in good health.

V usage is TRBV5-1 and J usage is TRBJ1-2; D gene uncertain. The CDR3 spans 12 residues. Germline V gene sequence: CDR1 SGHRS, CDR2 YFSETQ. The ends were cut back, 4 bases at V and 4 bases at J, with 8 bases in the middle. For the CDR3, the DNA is TGCGCCAGCAGCGTACAAGGCTATGGCTACACCTTC. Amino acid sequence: CASSVQGYGYTF.

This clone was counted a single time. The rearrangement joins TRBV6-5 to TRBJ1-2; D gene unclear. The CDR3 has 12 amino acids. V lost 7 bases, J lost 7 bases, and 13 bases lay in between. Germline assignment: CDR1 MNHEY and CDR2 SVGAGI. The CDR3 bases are TGTGCCAGCATCACTGGGCGAGGTGGCTACACCTTC. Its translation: CASITGRGGYTF.

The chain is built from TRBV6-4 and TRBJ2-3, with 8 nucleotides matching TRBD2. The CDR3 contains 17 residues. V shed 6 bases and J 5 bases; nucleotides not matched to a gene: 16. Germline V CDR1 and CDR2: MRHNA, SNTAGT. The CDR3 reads CASRNAIIGTRKDTQYF. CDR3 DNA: TGTGCCAGCAGGAACGCGATTATTGGGACTAGGAAAGATACGCAGTATTTT.

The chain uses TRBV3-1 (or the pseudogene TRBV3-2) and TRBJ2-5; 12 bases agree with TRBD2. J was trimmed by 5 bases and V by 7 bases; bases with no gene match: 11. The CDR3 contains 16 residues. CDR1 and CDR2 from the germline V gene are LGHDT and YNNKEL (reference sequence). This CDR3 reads CASTGTSGLIGETQYF. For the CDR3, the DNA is TGTGCCAGCACCGGGACTAGCGGGCTTATAGGGGAGACCCAGTACTTC.

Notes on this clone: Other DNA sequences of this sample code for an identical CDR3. The DNA of the CDR3 is TGTGCCAGCAGCTCAGACAAAGGACGGGACACTGAAGCTTTCTTT. This translates into CASSSDKGRDTEAFF. The chain links TRBV5-8 to TRBJ1-1, with D unresolved. The CDR3 is 15 amino acids. Per the germline V gene, CDR1 is SGHTS and CDR2 is YDEGEE. The V end was cut by 3 bases, the J end by 3 bases, with 15 bases between.

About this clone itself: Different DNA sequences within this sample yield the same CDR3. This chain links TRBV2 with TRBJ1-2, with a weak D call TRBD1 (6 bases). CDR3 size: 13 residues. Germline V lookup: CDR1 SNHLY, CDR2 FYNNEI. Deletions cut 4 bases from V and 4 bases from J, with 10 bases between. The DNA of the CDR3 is TGTGCCAGCAGTGTACAGGGTGGCTATGGCTACACCTTC. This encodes CASSVQGGYGYTF. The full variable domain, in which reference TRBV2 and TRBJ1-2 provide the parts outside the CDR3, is EPEVTQTPSHQVTQMGQEVILRCVPISNHLYFYWYRQILGQKVEFLVSFYNNEISEKSEIFDDQFSVERPDGSNFTLKIRSTKLEDSAMYFCASSVQGGYGYTFGSGTRLTVV.

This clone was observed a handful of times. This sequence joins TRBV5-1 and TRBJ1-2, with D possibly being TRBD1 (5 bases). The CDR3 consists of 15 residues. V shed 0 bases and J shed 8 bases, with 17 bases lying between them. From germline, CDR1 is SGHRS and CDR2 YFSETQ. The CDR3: CASSLDAGTLAGYTF. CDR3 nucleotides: TGCGCCAGCAGCTTGGATGCAGGGACCCTGGCGGGCTACACCTTC.

The CDR3: CASSEYSEQYF. CDR3 in DNA: TGTGCCAGCAGTGAATACAGCGAGCAGTACTTC. This chain joins TRBV25-1 and TRBJ2-7; D not certain. Germline V gene sequence: CDR1 MGHDK, CDR2 SYGVNS. This CDR3 contains 11 residues. V was trimmed by 0 bases and J by 6 bases, leaving 3 bases between them.

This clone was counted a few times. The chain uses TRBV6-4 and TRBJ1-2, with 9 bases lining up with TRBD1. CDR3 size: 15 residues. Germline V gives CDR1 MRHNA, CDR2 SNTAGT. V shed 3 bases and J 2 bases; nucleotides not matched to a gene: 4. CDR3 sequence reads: CASSESGTGNYGYTF. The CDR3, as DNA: TGTGCCAGCAGTGAGTCCGGGACAGGGAACTATGGCTACACCTTC.

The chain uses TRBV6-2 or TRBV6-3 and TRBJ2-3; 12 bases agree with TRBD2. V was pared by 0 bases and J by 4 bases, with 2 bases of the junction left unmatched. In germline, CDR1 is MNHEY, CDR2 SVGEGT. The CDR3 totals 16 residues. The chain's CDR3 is CASSYSLAGGSDTQYF. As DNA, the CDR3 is TGTGCCAGCAGTTACTCACTAGCGGGGGGATCAGATACGCAGTATTTT.

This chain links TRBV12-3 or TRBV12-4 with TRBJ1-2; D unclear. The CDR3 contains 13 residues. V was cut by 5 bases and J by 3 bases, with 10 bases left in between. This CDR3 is CASSAGRHYGYTF. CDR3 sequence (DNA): TGTGCCAGCAGTGCAGGTCGTCACTATGGCTACACCTTC.

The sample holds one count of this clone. DNA for the CDR3: TGTGCCTCACAGGTTGAAAACACTGAAGCTTTCTTT. Translation: CASQVENTEAFF. The gene calls are TRBV19 and TRBJ1-1; TRBD1 is a possible D gene (5 bases). Trimming removed 11 bases from V and 2 bases from J, with 12 bases in between. Per the germline V gene, CDR1 is LNHDA and CDR2 is SQIVND (reference sequence). This CDR3 is built from 12 residues.

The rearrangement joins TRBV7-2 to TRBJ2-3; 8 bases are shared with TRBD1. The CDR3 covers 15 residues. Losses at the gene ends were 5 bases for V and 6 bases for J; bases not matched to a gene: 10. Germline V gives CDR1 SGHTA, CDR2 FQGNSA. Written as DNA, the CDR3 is TGTGCCAGCAGCCCGTCAACGGGACAGGTGGATACGCAGTATTTT. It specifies CASSPSTGQVDTQYF.

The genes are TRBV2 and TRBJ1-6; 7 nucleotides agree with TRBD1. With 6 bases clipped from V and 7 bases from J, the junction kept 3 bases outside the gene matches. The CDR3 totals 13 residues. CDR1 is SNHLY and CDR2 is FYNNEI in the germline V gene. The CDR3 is CASSRGLNSPLHF. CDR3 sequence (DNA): TGTGCCAGCAGCAGGGGGTTGAATTCACCCCTCCACTTT.

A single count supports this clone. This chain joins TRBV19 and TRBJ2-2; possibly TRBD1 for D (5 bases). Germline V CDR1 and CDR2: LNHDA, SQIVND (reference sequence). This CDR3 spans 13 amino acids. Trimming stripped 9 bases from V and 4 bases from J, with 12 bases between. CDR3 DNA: TGTGCCAGCAGGGATCGCGGCACCGGGGAGCTGTTTTTT. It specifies CASRDRGTGELFF. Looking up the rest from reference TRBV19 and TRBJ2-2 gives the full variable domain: DGGITQSPKYLFRKEGQNVTLSCEQNLNHDAMYWYRQDPGQGLRLIYYSQIVNDFQKGDIAEGYSVSREKKESFPLTVTSAQKNPTAFYLCASRDRGTGELFFGEGSRLTVL.

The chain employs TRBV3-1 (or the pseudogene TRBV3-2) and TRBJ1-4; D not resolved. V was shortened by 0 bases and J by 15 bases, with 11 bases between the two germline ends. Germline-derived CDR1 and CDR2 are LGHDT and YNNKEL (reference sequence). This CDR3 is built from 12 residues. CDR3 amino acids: CASSQDPSLVFF. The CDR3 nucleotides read TGTGCCAGCAGCCAAGATCCGTCGTTGGTGTTTTTT.